This T cell receptor beta chain was sequenced for a study of cytomegalovirus exposure and HLA in healthy donors. Background on the study: Of all 400 or so donors who were genotyped, roughly 83% belonged to the Caucasian-associated ancestry cluster. Study-wide points: Rare sequences made up most TCRs, while some public TCRs were found in many donors.

The study ran its PCR with 60 Vbeta and 13 Jbeta primers. The method was immunoSEQ multiplex PCR; TCRdb's version includes in-frame clones alone and lacks a portion of them. This sample has some 130,000 clones; nearly 80% occur once, and the top ten carry about 2.2%. All the people who gave samples were healthy bone marrow donors. About this clone: Its antigen is undetermined.

This clonotype originated in a man aged 25 to 40 in good health and CMV-seronegative. Sequencing was done on a sample of PBMCs.

The CDR3 loop reads CASSSRGLANEKLFF. The CDR3 DNA reads TGTGCCAGCTCTTCGAGGGGGCTTGCTAATGAAAAACTGTTTTTT. V gene TRBV9 combines with J gene TRBJ1-4; TRBD1 matches 7 bases. The germline V gene encodes CDR1 SGDLS and CDR2 YYNGEE. J gave up 3 bases and V 7 bases, and 9 bases lay outside the gene matches. The CDR3 totals 15 residues.